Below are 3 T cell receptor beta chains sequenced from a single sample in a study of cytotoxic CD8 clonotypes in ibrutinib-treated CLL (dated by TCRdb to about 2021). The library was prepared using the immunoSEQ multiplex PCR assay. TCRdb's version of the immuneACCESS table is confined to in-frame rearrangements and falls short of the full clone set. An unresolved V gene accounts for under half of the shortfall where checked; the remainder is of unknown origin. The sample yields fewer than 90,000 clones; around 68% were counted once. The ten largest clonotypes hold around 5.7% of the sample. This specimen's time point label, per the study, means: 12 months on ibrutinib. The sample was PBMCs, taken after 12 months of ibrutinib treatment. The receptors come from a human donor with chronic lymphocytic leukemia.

CDR3 sequence (DNA): TGTGCCAGCAGGAACACCATGAACACTGAAGCTTTCTTT. Its protein product is CASRNTMNTEAFF. V usage is TRBV6-6 and J usage is TRBJ1-1; D is ambiguous. The length of the CDR3 is 13 residues. CDR1 and CDR2 from the germline V gene are MNHNY and SVGAGI (reference sequence). The V gene lost 6 bases and the J gene lost 0 bases, with 8 bases spanning the gap.

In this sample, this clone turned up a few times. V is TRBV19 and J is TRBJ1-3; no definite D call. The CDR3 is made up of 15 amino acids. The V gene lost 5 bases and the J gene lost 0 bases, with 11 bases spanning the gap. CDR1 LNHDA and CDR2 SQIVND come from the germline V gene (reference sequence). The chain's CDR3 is CASSFTAFSGNTIYF. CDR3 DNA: TGTGCCAGTAGTTTTACAGCCTTCTCTGGAAACACCATATATTTT.

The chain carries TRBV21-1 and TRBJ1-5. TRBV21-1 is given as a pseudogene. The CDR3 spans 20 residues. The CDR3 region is CASSNLWEKEAGVSNQPQHF. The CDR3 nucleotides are TGTGCCAGCAGCAATCTTTGGGAGAAAGAGGCGGGGGTGAGCAATCAGCCCCAGCATTTT.